These 18 T cell receptor beta chains share one sample of origin, sequenced in a study of pediatric ulcerative colitis. Assay: immunoSEQ multiplex PCR; the TCRdb copy retains only in-frame clones and omits some. The sample yields 50,000 to 65,000 clones, roughly nine tenths seen once. What was sequenced was blood. The receptors originated from a boy between 5 and 17 years old with severe ulcerative colitis.

In its sample, this clone was seen once. This chain joins TRBV2 and TRBJ2-3, with D tentatively TRBD1 or TRBD2 (6 bases each). Germline V gene lookup returns CDR1 SNHLY and CDR2 FYNNEI. Trimming removed 7 bases from V and 0 bases from J, with 20 bases in between. The CDR3 totals 17 residues. The CDR3 coding sequence is TGTGCCAGCACTCACAAAGAGGGGGGCCTTAGCACAGATACGCAGTATTTT. Translated: CASTHKEGGLSTDTQYF.

The chain recombines TRBV30 with TRBJ2-4; tentatively, D is TRBD2 (6 bases). V lost 0 bases and J 9 bases, leaving 24 bases between the germline ends. CDR1 is GTSNPN, CDR2 SVGIG, per germline (reference sequence). The CDR3 covers 17 residues. The CDR3 region is CAWSVGGEGLTAGIQYF. The CDR3 bases are TGTGCCTGGAGTGTCGGCGGGGAAGGTCTTACCGCAGGCATTCAGTACTTC.

As for this clone: At one end, the junction sequence differs from germline, possibly due to a read error. The chain employs TRBV7-7 and TRBJ2-2, with D perhaps matching TRBD1 (6 bases). The germline CDR1 and CDR2 sequences are SSHAT and FNYEAQ (reference sequence). The CDR3 spans 15 residues. CDR3 bases: TGTGCTAGCAGCAAGAGGACAGATGGCACCGGGGAGCTGTTTTTT. This sequence encodes CASSKRTDGTGELFF.

V gene TRBV5-1 combines with J gene TRBJ2-2; D is uncertain. V dropped 5 bases and J dropped 5 bases, with 16 bases sitting between them. This CDR3 is built from 15 residues. Germline V gene data show CDR1 as SGHRS and CDR2 as YFSETQ. For the CDR3, the DNA is TGCGCCAGCAGTAGTATGGCGGCGATTACCGGGGAGCTGTTTTTT. This encodes CASSSMAAITGELFF.

The chain combines TRBV16 with TRBJ2-7, with D possibly TRBD2 on 6 matching bases. The V and J ends lost 4 bases and 5 bases respectively, with 15 bases between them. There are 14 residues in the CDR3. The germline CDR1 and CDR2 sequences are KGHSY and FQNENV. CDR3 sequence: CASSLGGVLDEQYF. The CDR3 bases are TGTGCCAGCAGCCTCGGGGGTGTCTTGGACGAGCAGTACTTC.

The chain carries TRBV6-5 and TRBJ1-2; no clear D. Germline values: CDR1 MNHEY, CDR2 SVGAGI. Trimming cost V 2 bases and J 2 bases, with 9 bases left between them. The CDR3 consists of 14 residues. This chain's CDR3 is CASSYERENYGYTF. CDR3 DNA sequence: TGTGCCAGCAGTTACGAGAGGGAGAACTATGGCTACACCTTC.

The V call is TRBV27, the J call TRBJ1-5; D is unclear. The CDR3 spans 14 residues. CDR1 is MNHEY, CDR2 SMNVEV, per germline (reference sequence). Trimming stripped 0 bases from V and 3 bases from J, with 6 bases between. The CDR3 nucleotides read TGTGCCAGCAGTTTATCAGCGGTCAATCAGCCCCAGCATTTT. Its protein is CASSLSAVNQPQHF.

The V and J genes are TRBV19 and TRBJ2-3; maybe TRBD1 (5 bases). The CDR3 has 14 amino acids. Germline V CDR1 and CDR2: LNHDA, SQIVND (reference sequence). V lost 2 bases and J 2 bases, leaving 8 bases between the germline ends. The CDR3 DNA reads TGTGCCAGTAGTATACTGACAGACACAGATACGCAGTATTTT. Its protein product is CASSILTDTDTQYF.

The V and J genes are TRBV7-8 and TRBJ2-1; 9 nucleotides match TRBD1. Losses at the gene ends were 4 bases for V and 3 bases for J; bases not matched to a gene: 7. Germline V gives CDR1 SGHVS, CDR2 FQNEAQ. This CDR3 spans 16 amino acids. The CDR3 here is CASSSATGGVYNEQFF. In DNA, the CDR3 is TGTGCCAGCAGCTCGGCTACAGGGGGCGTCTACAATGAGCAGTTCTTC. The full variable domain, rest sourced from reference TRBV7-8 and TRBJ2-1, is GAGVSQSPRYKVAKRGQDVALRCDPISGHVSLFWYQQALGQGPEFLTYFQNEAQLDKSGLPSDRFFAERPEGSVSTLKIQRTQQEDSAVYLCASSSATGGVYNEQFFGPGTRLTVL.

The chain uses TRBV25-1 and TRBJ1-2, with D possibly matching TRBD1 (5 bases). Germline CDR1 MGHDK, CDR2 SYGVNS. This CDR3 has 14 residues. V was shortened by 3 bases and J by 8 bases, with 16 bases between the two germline ends. CDR3 sequence: CASSDSGQRWGYTF. In DNA form, the CDR3 reads TGTGCCAGCAGTGATTCCGGACAAAGGTGGGGCTACACCTTC.

V and J are TRBV2 and TRBJ1-3; TRBD1 might be the D (5 bases). Germline-derived CDR1 and CDR2 are SNHLY and FYNNEI. V was clipped by 5 bases and J by 3 bases, with 14 bases between them. The CDR3 loop spans 15 amino acids. The CDR3 region is CASSLDQGNGNTIYF. The CDR3 bases are TGTGCCAGCAGTTTGGATCAGGGAAATGGAAACACCATATATTTT.

Turning to this clone: The same CDR3 arises from other DNA sequences in this sample as well. The CDR3 nucleotides read TGTGCCAGCAGCTTAGCGGGGGCCAAAAACATTCAGTACTTC. Encoded protein: CASSLAGAKNIQYF. V gene TRBV7-2 combines with J gene TRBJ2-4; D is undetermined. The CDR3 sequence is 14 residues long. Germline V gene lookup returns CDR1 SGHTA and CDR2 FQGNSA. V was shortened by 0 bases and J by 1 base, with 4 bases between the two germline ends.

V is TRBV5-6 and J is TRBJ1-2; the D gene is possibly TRBD1 (6 bases). The CDR3 runs 14 residues. V was clipped by 6 bases and J by 5 bases, with 17 bases between them. Germline assignment: CDR1 SGHDT and CDR2 YYEEEE. DNA for the CDR3: TGTGCCAGCATCCCTAGGGGGTCCTCTTATGGCTACACCTTC. Translation: CASIPRGSSYGYTF.

V is TRBV5-6 and J is TRBJ2-1, with D tentatively TRBD2 (6 bases). The CDR3 runs to 13 residues. Trimming removed 3 bases from V and 12 bases from J, with 16 bases in between. Germline V gene data show CDR1 as SGHDT and CDR2 as YYEEEE. The CDR3 DNA follows: TGTGCCAGCAGCTCTCGGGTGCTAGCGCGGCAGTTCTTC. Translation gives CASSSRVLARQFF.

The V and J genes are TRBV29-1 and TRBJ1-1; D ambiguous. The germline V gene encodes CDR1 SQVTM and CDR2 ANQGSEA. V gave up 1 base and J gave up 1 base, with 13 bases separating them. The CDR3 has 15 residues. The CDR3 region is CSVEGGGNQNTEAFF. The CDR3, as DNA: TGCAGCGTTGAAGGGGGAGGGAACCAGAACACTGAAGCTTTCTTT.

This clone has only a few counts. The chain employs TRBV19 and TRBJ1-1; D perhaps matches TRBD1 (5 bases). From germline, CDR1 is LNHDA and CDR2 SQIVND (reference sequence). V was clipped by 9 bases and J by 1 base, with 12 bases between them. The CDR3 length is 13 residues. The CDR3 loop is CASLGRGNTEAFF. The DNA of the CDR3 is TGTGCCAGCCTTGGAAGGGGGAACACTGAAGCTTTCTTT.

The chain joins TRBV5-1 to TRBJ1-1; D is unresolved. Germline lookup yields CDR1 SGHRS and CDR2 YFSETQ. V dropped 0 bases and J dropped 2 bases, with 11 bases sitting between them. The CDR3 is made up of 15 amino acids. CDR3 coding DNA: TGCGCCAGCAGCTTGGCCGAGGCACCAAACACTGAAGCTTTCTTT. Translated, it gives CASSLAEAPNTEAFF.

By share, this clone counts as medium-sized. The genes are TRBV6-4 and TRBJ2-2; 11 nucleotides agree with TRBD2. V lost 8 bases to trimming and J lost 3 bases; unmatched junction nucleotides: 2. This CDR3 comprises 14 residues. The germline V gene has CDR1 MRHNA and CDR2 SNTAGT. CDR3 DNA sequence: TGTGCCAGCGGGACTAGCGGAGACACCGGGGAGCTGTTTTTT. Protein sequence: CASGTSGDTGELFF.